These 7 T cell receptor beta chains share one sample of origin, sequenced in a study of OX40 agonist ivuxolimab in advanced cancers. Assay: immunoSEQ multiplex PCR; the TCRdb copy retains only in-frame clones and omits some. The sample carries roughly 70,000 clones, 85% recorded once. The sample consisted of CD4+ or CD8+ T cells sorted from blood, taken in a trial of the OX40 agonist ivuxolimab. The receptors were sampled from an adult with an advanced solid tumor such as melanoma, head and neck, liver or kidney cancer.

The rearrangement uses TRBV14 and TRBJ2-2; D gene uncertain. This CDR3 has 15 amino acids. Trimming left V 0 bases short and J 5 bases short, with 10 bases between. Germline V lookup: CDR1 SGHDN, CDR2 FVKESK. This CDR3 is CASSQDRWRTGELFF. CDR3 DNA: TGTGCCAGCAGCCAAGATCGGTGGCGTACCGGGGAGCTGTTTTTT. The full variable domain, rest sourced from reference TRBV14 and TRBJ2-2, is EAGVTQFPSHSVIEKGQTVTLRCDPISGHDNLYWYRRVMGKEIKFLLHFVKESKQDESGMPNNRFLAERTGGTYSTLKVQPAELEDSGVYFCASSQDRWRTGELFFGEGSRLTVL.

The chain carries TRBV19 and TRBJ1-5; TRBD1 matches at 8 bases. Trimming took 0 bases from V and 6 from J; bases not matched to a gene: 4. The CDR3 length is 15 residues. CDR1 is LNHDA, CDR2 SQIVND, per germline (reference sequence). The CDR3, as DNA: TGTGCCAGTAGTATAGAGGACAGGGCGGGTCAGCCCCAGCATTTT. It encodes CASSIEDRAGQPQHF.

CDR3 bases: TGTGCCAGCAGTGTAACCCCGGGACAGGGGACGACCCAGTACTTC. It encodes CASSVTPGQGTTQYF. The chain recombines TRBV28 with TRBJ2-5; 10 bases map to TRBD1. Germline V gene data show CDR1 as MDHEN and CDR2 as SYDVKM. V lost 5 bases to trimming and J lost 7 bases; unmatched junction nucleotides: 10. The CDR3 loop spans 15 amino acids.

This chain connects TRBV30 to TRBJ2-7; 7 bases align to TRBD1. The CDR3 is 14 amino acids. The germline V gene encodes CDR1 GTSNPN and CDR2 SVGIG (reference sequence). The trim removed 2 bases at V and 9 bases at J, leaving 13 bases unmatched. CDR3 nucleotide sequence: TGTGCCTGGAGTAATACAGGGGCGCCTAAAAGGCAGTACTTC. Translated: CAWSNTGAPKRQYF. Complete variable domain (other parts from reference TRBV30 and TRBJ2-7): SQTIHQWPATLVQPVGSPLSLECTVEGTSNPNLYWYRQAAGRGLQLLFYSVGIGQISSEVPQNLSASRPQDRQFILSSKKLLLSDSGFYLCAWSNTGAPKRQYFGPGTRLTVT.

The V call is TRBV28, the J call TRBJ1-1; D not resolved. V lost 3 bases to trimming and J lost 4 bases, with 12 bases between them. The CDR3 runs to 14 residues. Per the germline V gene, CDR1 is MDHEN and CDR2 is SYDVKM. The CDR3 here is CASSLPGSGTEAFF. For the CDR3, the DNA is TGTGCCAGCAGTTTGCCCGGGAGTGGCACTGAAGCTTTCTTT.

The rearrangement uses TRBV7-8 and TRBJ1-5; perhaps TRBD1 as D (5 bases). V was pared by 5 bases and J by 0 bases, with 11 bases between. CDR3 size: 15 residues. The germline V gene has CDR1 SGHVS and CDR2 FQNEAQ. The CDR3 is CASSLGDASNQPQHF. Here the CDR3 DNA reads TGTGCCAGCAGCCTAGGGGATGCTAGCAATCAGCCCCAGCATTTT.

The J gene is TRBJ1-1, the V gene TRBV2, with 7 positions matching TRBD1. Germline V gives CDR1 SNHLY, CDR2 FYNNEI. The length of the CDR3 is 15 residues. V lost 7 bases and J lost 1; bases outside the gene matches: 9. In DNA, the CDR3 is TGTGCCAGCAACTCGCCCGGGACAGCGAACACTGAAGCTTTCTTT. Translating gives CASNSPGTANTEAFF.